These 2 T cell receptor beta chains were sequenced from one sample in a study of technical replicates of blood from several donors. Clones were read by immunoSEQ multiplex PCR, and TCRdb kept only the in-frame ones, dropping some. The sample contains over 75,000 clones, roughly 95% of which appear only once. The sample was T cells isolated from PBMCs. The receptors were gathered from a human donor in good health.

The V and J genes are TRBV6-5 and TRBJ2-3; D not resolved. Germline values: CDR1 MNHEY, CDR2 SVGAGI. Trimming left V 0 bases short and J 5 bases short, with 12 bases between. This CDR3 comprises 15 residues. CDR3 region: CASSYSRLVQDTQYF. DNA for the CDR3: TGTGCCAGCAGTTACTCTCGCCTAGTACAAGATACGCAGTATTTT.

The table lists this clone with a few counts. CDR3 coding DNA: TGCGCCAGCAGCCAAGTACGGAGTGGACAGCCAAACTATGGCTACACCTTC. This sequence encodes CASSQVRSGQPNYGYTF. The gene calls are TRBV4-1 and TRBJ1-2, with a weak D call TRBD1 (6 bases). The CDR3 length is 17 residues. V shed 1 base and J shed 2 bases, with 17 bases lying between them. The germline V gene encodes CDR1 MGHRA and CDR2 YSYEKL.